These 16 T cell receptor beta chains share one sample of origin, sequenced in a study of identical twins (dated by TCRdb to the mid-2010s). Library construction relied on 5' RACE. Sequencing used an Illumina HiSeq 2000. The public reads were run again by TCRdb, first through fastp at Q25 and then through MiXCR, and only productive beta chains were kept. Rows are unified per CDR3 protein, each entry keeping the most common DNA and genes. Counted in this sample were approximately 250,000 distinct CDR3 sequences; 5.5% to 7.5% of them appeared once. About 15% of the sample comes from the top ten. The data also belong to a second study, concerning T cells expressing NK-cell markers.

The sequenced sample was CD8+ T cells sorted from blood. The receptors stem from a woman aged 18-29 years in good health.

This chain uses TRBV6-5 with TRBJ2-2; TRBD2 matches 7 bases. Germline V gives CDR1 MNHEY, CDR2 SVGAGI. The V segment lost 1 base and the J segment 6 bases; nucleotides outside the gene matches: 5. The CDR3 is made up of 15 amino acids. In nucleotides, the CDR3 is TGTGCCAGCAGTTACTTACTAGCGTCGGCCGGGGAGCTGTTTTTT. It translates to CASSYLLASAGELFF.

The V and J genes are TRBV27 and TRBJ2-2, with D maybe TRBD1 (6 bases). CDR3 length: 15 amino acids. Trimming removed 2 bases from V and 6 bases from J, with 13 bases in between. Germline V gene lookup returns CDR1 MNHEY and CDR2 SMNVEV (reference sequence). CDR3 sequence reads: CASSLIQGSAGELFF. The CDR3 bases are TGTGCCAGCAGTTTAATTCAGGGGTCTGCCGGGGAGCTGTTTTTT.

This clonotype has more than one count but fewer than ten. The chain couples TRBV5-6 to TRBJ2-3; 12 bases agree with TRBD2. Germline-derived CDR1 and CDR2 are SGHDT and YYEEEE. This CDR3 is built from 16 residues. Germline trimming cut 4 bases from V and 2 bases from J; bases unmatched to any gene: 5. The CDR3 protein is CASSHGTSGFTDTQYF. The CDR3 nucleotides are TGTGCCAGCAGCCACGGGACTAGCGGGTTCACAGATACGCAGTATTTT.

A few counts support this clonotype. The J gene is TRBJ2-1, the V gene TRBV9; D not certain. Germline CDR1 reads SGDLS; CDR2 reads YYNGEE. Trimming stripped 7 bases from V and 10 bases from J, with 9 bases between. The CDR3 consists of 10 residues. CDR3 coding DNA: TGTGCCAGCGGCTCAAGGGAGCAGTTCTTC. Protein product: CASGSREQFF.

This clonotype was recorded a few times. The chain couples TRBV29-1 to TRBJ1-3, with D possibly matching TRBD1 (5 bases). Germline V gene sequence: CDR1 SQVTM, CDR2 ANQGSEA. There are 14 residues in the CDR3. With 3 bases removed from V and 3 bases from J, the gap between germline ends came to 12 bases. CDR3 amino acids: CSVEETDSGNTIYF. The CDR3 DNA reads TGCAGCGTTGAGGAGACAGACAGTGGAAACACCATATATTTT.

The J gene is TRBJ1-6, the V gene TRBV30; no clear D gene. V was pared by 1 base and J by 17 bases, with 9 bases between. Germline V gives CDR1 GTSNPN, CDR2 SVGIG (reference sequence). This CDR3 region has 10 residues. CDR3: CAWSGRVFHF. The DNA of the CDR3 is TGTGCCTGGAGTGGCCGTGTTTTCCACTTT.

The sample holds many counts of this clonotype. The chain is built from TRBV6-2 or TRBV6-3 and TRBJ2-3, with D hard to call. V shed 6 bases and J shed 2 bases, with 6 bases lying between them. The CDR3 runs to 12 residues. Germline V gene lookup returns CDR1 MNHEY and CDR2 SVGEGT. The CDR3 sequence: CASRGNTDTQYF. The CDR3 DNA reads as TGTGCCAGCAGGGGGAACACAGATACGCAGTATTTT.

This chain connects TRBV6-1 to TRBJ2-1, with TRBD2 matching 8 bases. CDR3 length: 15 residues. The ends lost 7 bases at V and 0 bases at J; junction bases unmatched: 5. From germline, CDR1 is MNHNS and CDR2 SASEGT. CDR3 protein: CASMAAGASYNEQFF. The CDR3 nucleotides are TGTGCCAGCATGGCAGCGGGGGCCTCCTACAATGAGCAGTTCTTC.

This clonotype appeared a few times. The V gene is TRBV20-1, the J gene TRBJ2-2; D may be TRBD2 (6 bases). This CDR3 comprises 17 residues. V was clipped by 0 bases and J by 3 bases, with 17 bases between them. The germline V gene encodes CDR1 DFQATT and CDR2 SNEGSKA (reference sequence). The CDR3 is CSARDLRLEGYTGELFF. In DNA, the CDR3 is TGCAGTGCTAGAGATTTGCGACTAGAGGGGTACACCGGGGAGCTGTTTTTT.

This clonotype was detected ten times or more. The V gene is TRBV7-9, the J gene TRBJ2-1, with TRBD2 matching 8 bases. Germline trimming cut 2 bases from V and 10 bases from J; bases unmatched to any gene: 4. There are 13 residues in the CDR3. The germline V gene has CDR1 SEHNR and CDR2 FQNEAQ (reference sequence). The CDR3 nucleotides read TGTGCCAGCAGCTTAAGCGGGAGCGGGGAGCAGTTCTTC. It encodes CASSLSGSGEQFF.

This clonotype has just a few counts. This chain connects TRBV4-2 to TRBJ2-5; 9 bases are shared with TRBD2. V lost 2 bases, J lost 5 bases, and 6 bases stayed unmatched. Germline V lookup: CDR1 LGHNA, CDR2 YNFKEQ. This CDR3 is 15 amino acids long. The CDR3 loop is CASSQIAGGPETQYF. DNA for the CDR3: TGTGCCAGCAGCCAAATCGCGGGGGGGCCTGAGACCCAGTACTTC.

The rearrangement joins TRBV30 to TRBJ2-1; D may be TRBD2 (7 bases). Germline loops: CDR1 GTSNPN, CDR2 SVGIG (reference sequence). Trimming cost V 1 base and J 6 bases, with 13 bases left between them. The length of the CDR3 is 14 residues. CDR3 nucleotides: TGTGCCTGGAGTGATGGGGGAGGGGGCAATGAGCAGTTCTTC. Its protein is CAWSDGGGGNEQFF.

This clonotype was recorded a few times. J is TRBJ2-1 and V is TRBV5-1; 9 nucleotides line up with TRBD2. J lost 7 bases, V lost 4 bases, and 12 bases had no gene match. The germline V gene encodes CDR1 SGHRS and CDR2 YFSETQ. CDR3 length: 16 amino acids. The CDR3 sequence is CASSPPGGGAGNEQFF. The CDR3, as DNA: TGCGCCAGCAGCCCCCCCGGCGGGGGGGCTGGGAATGAGCAGTTCTTC. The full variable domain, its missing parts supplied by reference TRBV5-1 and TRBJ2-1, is KAGVTQTPRYLIKTRGQQVTLSCSPISGHRSVSWYQQTPGQGLQFLFEYFSETQRNKGNFPGRFSGRQFSNSRSEMNVSTLELGDSALYLCASSPPGGGAGNEQFFGPGTRLTVL.

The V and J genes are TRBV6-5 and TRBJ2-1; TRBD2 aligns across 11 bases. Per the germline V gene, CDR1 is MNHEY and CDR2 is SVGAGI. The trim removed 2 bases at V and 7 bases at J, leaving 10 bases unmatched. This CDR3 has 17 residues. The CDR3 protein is CASSYGIAGGPGNEQFF. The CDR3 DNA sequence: TGTGCCAGCAGTTACGGGATAGCGGGGGGGCCGGGAAATGAGCAGTTCTTC.

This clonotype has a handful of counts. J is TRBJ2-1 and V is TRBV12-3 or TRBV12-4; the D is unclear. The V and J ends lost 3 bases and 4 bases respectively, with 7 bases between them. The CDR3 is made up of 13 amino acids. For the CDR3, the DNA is TGTGCCAGCAGTTTCGGCAAATACAATGAGCAGTTCTTC. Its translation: CASSFGKYNEQFF.

The CDR3 DNA follows: TGTGCCGCGGACAGGGAAAATTACGAGCAGTACTTC. This gives the protein CAADRENYEQYF. The V call is TRBV30, the J call TRBJ2-7, with 8 bases matching TRBD1. Germline-derived CDR1 and CDR2 are GTSNPN and SVGIG (reference sequence). Unmatched junction bases numbered 7, after V lost 8 bases and J lost 4 bases. The CDR3 has 12 residues.